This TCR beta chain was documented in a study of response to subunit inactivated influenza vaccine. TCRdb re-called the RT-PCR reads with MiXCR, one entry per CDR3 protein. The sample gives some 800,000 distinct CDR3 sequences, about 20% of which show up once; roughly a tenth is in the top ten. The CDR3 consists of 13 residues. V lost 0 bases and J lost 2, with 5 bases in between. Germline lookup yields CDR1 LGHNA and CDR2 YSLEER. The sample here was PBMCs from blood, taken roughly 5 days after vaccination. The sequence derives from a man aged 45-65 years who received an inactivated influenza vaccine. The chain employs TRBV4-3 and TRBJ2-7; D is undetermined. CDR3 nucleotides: TGCGCCAGCAGCCAAGAACTTCCCTACGAGCAGTACTTC. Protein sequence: CASSQELPYEQYF.